These 29 T cell receptor beta chains were sequenced from one sample in a study of response to subunit inactivated influenza vaccine. A single record per CDR3 protein comes from TCRdb applying MiXCR to the RT-PCR reads. The sample lists roughly 650,000 distinct CDR3 sequences; 15% to 19% were seen once. The source material was PBMCs from blood, sampled about 13 days after vaccination. Receptors originate from a man in his forties or fifties who received an inactivated influenza vaccine.

This chain joins TRBV28 and TRBJ2-1; the D gene is possibly TRBD2 (6 bases). CDR1 is MDHEN, CDR2 SYDVKM, per germline. Trimming cost V 6 bases and J 12 bases, with 12 bases left between them. The CDR3 runs 11 residues. The CDR3, as DNA: TGTGCCAGCAGCCGCCCGGGACTGCAGTTCTTC. It codes for CASSRPGLQFF.

This clonotype was detected many times. This chain connects TRBV7-9 to TRBJ2-7; 8 bases line up with TRBD2. V lost 5 bases and J lost 2; bases outside the gene matches: 14. CDR3 size: 17 residues. Per germline, CDR1 SEHNR and CDR2 FQNEAQ (reference sequence). This CDR3 is CASSDSVSGTSPYEQYF. The CDR3, as DNA: TGTGCCAGCAGCGATTCCGTCTCCGGGACTAGTCCCTACGAGCAGTACTTC.

The CDR3 here is CSARRDRGVGNIQYF. CDR3 coding DNA: TGCAGTGCTAGAAGAGACAGGGGAGTTGGAAACATTCAGTACTTC. The chain combines TRBV20-1 with TRBJ2-4; 8 nucleotides line up with TRBD1. The CDR3 has 15 amino acids. With V trimmed by 2 bases and J by 6 bases, 9 bases remained unmatched. The germline V gene encodes CDR1 DFQATT and CDR2 SNEGSKA (reference sequence).

The CDR3 loop reads CASTRGLDAYEQYF. CDR3 coding DNA: TGTGCCAGCACTCGGGGACTAGATGCCTACGAGCAGTACTTC. The chain recombines TRBV6-1 with TRBJ2-7, with 8 bases matching TRBD2. Germline CDR1 is MNHNS and CDR2 is SASEGT. The CDR3 is 14 amino acids. V shed 7 bases, J shed 2 bases, and the junction held 7 bases outside the gene matches.

This clonotype has only a few counts. The chain couples TRBV2 to TRBJ1-2; D may be TRBD1 (5 bases). The CDR3 length is 17 residues. V was shortened by 5 bases and J by 0 bases, with 19 bases between the two germline ends. Germline CDR1 SNHLY, CDR2 FYNNEI. Here the CDR3 DNA reads TGTGCCAGCAGTCTGTCGGACACAGGAGGAGCTAACTATGGCTACACCTTC. Translated: CASSLSDTGGANYGYTF. Drawing the rest from reference TRBV2 and TRBJ1-2, the complete variable domain is EPEVTQTPSHQVTQMGQEVILRCVPISNHLYFYWYRQILGQKVEFLVSFYNNEISEKSEIFDDQFSVERPDGSNFTLKIRSTKLEDSAMYFCASSLSDTGGANYGYTFGSGTRLTVV.

In this sample, this clonotype turned up a few times. The J gene is TRBJ2-1, the V gene TRBV20-1; 13 bases agree with TRBD2. This CDR3 has 18 residues. The trim removed 0 bases at V and 7 bases at J, leaving 12 bases unmatched. Per the germline V gene, CDR1 is DFQATT and CDR2 is SNEGSKA (reference sequence). In nucleotides, the CDR3 is TGCAGTGCTAGAGAGGAGGGTATCGGACTAGCGGGAGAGAATGAGCAGTTCTTC. Amino acid sequence: CSAREEGIGLAGENEQFF.

This clonotype was seen only a few times. The chain has TRBV29-1 and TRBJ2-5; D ambiguous. Germline V lookup: CDR1 SQVTM, CDR2 ANQGSEA. CDR3 length equals 12 residues. The V end was cut by 4 bases, the J end by 2 bases, with 8 bases between. The CDR3 region has the DNA TGCAGCGTTGGGAAAGTACAAGAGACCCAGTACTTC. Its translation: CSVGKVQETQYF.

In its sample, this clonotype was seen a few times. This chain connects TRBV7-3 to TRBJ2-1, with TRBD2 matching over 8 bases. Germline V gene data show CDR1 as SGHTA and CDR2 as FQGTGA. J gave up 2 bases and V 5 bases, and 5 bases lay outside the gene matches. The CDR3 has 15 amino acids. The chain's CDR3 is CASSPYGRAYNEQFF. Written as DNA, the CDR3 is TGTGCCAGCAGCCCTTACGGGAGGGCCTACAATGAGCAGTTCTTC.

J is TRBJ2-1 and V is TRBV11-1, with D perhaps TRBD2 (6 bases). The CDR3 is made up of 19 amino acids. Germline CDR1 and CDR2: SGHAT and FQDESV (reference sequence). V was trimmed by 5 bases and J by 0 bases, leaving 23 bases between them. The CDR3 is CASSPRRVPPGSSYNEQFF. The CDR3 DNA is TGTGCCAGCAGCCCCCGAAGGGTTCCCCCCGGGAGCTCCTACAATGAGCAGTTCTTC.

This clonotype was detected only a few times. The rearrangement joins TRBV10-3 to TRBJ2-7; 9 bases agree with TRBD1. The CDR3 has 15 amino acids. Germline V gene sequence: CDR1 ENHRY, CDR2 SYGVKD. The V segment lost 3 bases and the J segment 3 bases; nucleotides outside the gene matches: 6. This CDR3 reads CAISDPGQGFYEQYF. Here the CDR3 DNA reads TGTGCCATCAGTGACCCGGGACAGGGTTTCTACGAGCAGTACTTC.

At least ten counts were recorded for this clonotype. V gene TRBV20-1 combines with J gene TRBJ2-7; TRBD1 is a possible D gene (7 bases). The V gene lost 5 bases and the J gene lost 7 bases, with 21 bases spanning the gap. The CDR3 runs 14 residues. CDR1 DFQATT and CDR2 SNEGSKA come from the germline V gene (reference sequence). CDR3 coding DNA: TGCAGTGCTCATAGACAGGGACTTAGGGAAGAGCAGTACTTC. It is translated as CSAHRQGLREEQYF.

This clonotype was detected ten times or more. The chain carries TRBV19 and TRBJ2-2, with unresolved D. This CDR3 contains 12 residues. Germline V CDR1 and CDR2: LNHDA, SQIVND (reference sequence). V was clipped by 5 bases and J by 13 bases, with 14 bases between them. The CDR3 spells CASSLGPSALFF. In DNA form, the CDR3 reads TGTGCCAGTAGTTTGGGCCCCTCGGCGCTGTTTTTT.

The chain is built from TRBV5-1 and TRBJ2-5, with D maybe TRBD1 (6 bases). Germline V gene lookup returns CDR1 SGHRS and CDR2 YFSETQ. The CDR3 contains 16 residues. The V and J ends lost 1 base and 2 bases respectively, with 15 bases between them. Written as DNA, the CDR3 is TGCGCCAGCAGCTTGAATCAGGGGATTGCGCAAGAGACCCAGTACTTC. It is translated as CASSLNQGIAQETQYF.

At least ten counts were recorded for this clonotype. The J gene is TRBJ2-2, the V gene TRBV6-2 or TRBV6-3, with TRBD2 matching 7 bases. With 4 bases clipped from V and 0 bases from J, the junction kept 2 bases outside the gene matches. The CDR3 consists of 15 residues. CDR1 and CDR2 from the germline V gene are MNHEY and SVGEGT. The CDR3 is CASSLSGANTGELFF. The CDR3 nucleotides are TGTGCCAGCAGTTTGAGCGGGGCGAACACCGGGGAGCTGTTTTTT.

This clonotype was counted ten times or more. DNA for the CDR3: TGCAGTGCTAGATTGACCGGGATTATCGGAGGAGGTTCACCCCTCCACTTT. Amino acid sequence: CSARLTGIIGGGSPLHF. The chain employs TRBV20-1 and TRBJ1-6; D ambiguous. CDR3 size: 17 residues. The germline V and J ends were trimmed by 2 bases and 9 bases, with 23 bases remaining between them. From germline, CDR1 is DFQATT and CDR2 SNEGSKA (reference sequence).

The chain carries TRBV7-2 and TRBJ1-1; 7 bases fit TRBD1. This CDR3 comprises 14 residues. CDR1 and CDR2 (germline): SGHTA, FQGNSA. The V gene end was trimmed by 2 bases and the J gene end by 7 bases; junction bases not matched to a gene: 7. The CDR3 spells CASSLTIWDSEAFF. The DNA of the CDR3 is TGTGCCAGCAGCTTAACTATTTGGGACAGTGAAGCTTTCTTT.

This clonotype occurred many times. The chain carries TRBV5-1 and TRBJ2-1; a weak D match, TRBD1 (6 bases). The CDR3 has 15 amino acids. V was trimmed by 1 base and J by 5 bases, leaving 13 bases between them. The V gene's germline CDR1 is SGHRS and CDR2 YFSETQ. DNA of the CDR3: TGCGCCAGCAGCTTGCTCGCAGGGGCGAACAATGAGCAGTTCTTC. Its translation is CASSLLAGANNEQFF.

V and J are TRBV6-6 and TRBJ1-1; a weak D match, TRBD1 (5 bases). The V end was cut by 6 bases, the J end by 6 bases, with 11 bases between. The CDR3 runs to 12 residues. Germline V CDR1 and CDR2: MNHNY, SVGAGI (reference sequence). This CDR3 is CASRPGTAEAFF. CDR3 DNA: TGTGCCAGCAGGCCCGGGACGGCTGAAGCTTTCTTT.

Only a few counts were recorded for this clonotype. CDR3 nucleotides: TGCGCCAGCAGCGGAGGGGTCGACGAGCAGTACTTC. Protein sequence: CASSGGVDEQYF. This chain links TRBV5-1 with TRBJ2-7, with D perhaps matching TRBD2 (6 bases). Trimming pared 4 bases from V and 5 bases from J, leaving 10 bases between. Per germline, CDR1 SGHRS and CDR2 YFSETQ. The CDR3 sequence is 12 residues long.

This clonotype occurred a few times. The chain combines TRBV4-2 with TRBJ1-5; D unresolved. Germline CDR1 reads LGHNA; CDR2 reads YNFKEQ. This CDR3 comprises 14 residues. Trimming stripped 1 base from V and 2 bases from J, with 6 bases between. The chain's CDR3 is CASSQAWGNQPQHF. CDR3 DNA: TGTGCCAGCAGCCAAGCCTGGGGCAATCAGCCCCAGCATTTT.

The chain uses TRBV5-1 and TRBJ2-7, with D unresolved. Germline loops: CDR1 SGHRS, CDR2 YFSETQ. The CDR3 covers 14 residues. With 0 bases removed from V and 2 bases from J, the gap between germline ends came to 9 bases. The CDR3 nucleotides are TGCGCCAGCAGCTTGGAAACAGAAACCTACGAGCAGTACTTC. Translation: CASSLETETYEQYF.

This clonotype was recorded many times. V gene TRBV28 combines with J gene TRBJ2-5; D tentatively reads TRBD1 or TRBD2 (6 bases each). The CDR3 runs 14 residues. Between the trimmed V and J ends, which lost 4 bases and 4 bases, there was a span of 13 bases. The germline gives CDR1 MDHEN, CDR2 SYDVKM. CDR3 sequence reads: CASSSGGASETQYF. The CDR3 DNA is TGTGCCAGCAGTTCCGGGGGCGCGTCAGAGACCCAGTACTTC.

This clonotype was seen a few times. The J gene is TRBJ2-3, the V gene TRBV12-5; D call uncertain. Germline values: CDR1 LGHNT, CDR2 FRNRAP. V dropped 4 bases and J dropped 5 bases, with 10 bases sitting between them. The CDR3 length is 13 residues. The CDR3 loop is CASGSTWGDTQYF. In nucleotides, the CDR3 is TGTGCTAGTGGTTCGACTTGGGGAGATACGCAGTATTTT.

The sample holds a few counts of this clonotype. The chain employs TRBV15 and TRBJ2-1; 7 bases align to TRBD2. V was clipped by 8 bases and J by 3 bases; unmatched bases: 10. This CDR3 spans 15 amino acids. Germline CDR1 LNHNV, CDR2 YYDKDF (reference sequence). In DNA form, the CDR3 reads TGTGCCACCCCGCCCTGGGGGGGTATCTACAATGAGCAGTTCTTC. Amino acid sequence: CATPPWGGIYNEQFF.

The chain couples TRBV6-2 or TRBV6-3 to TRBJ2-7, with D possibly matching TRBD2 (5 bases). Trimming took 7 bases from V and 2 from J, leaving 9 bases between them. The CDR3 is 12 residues long. Germline V lookup: CDR1 MNHEY, CDR2 SVGEGT. CDR3 coding DNA: TGTGCCAGCATGGCCGGGGCCTACGAGCAGTACTTC. This sequence encodes CASMAGAYEQYF.

The sample holds many counts of this clonotype. The J gene is TRBJ2-2, the V gene TRBV4-3, with D perhaps assigned TRBD1 or TRBD2 (5 bases each). Germline CDR1 reads LGHNA; CDR2 reads YSLEER. Trimming pared 0 bases from V and 1 base from J, leaving 12 bases between. CDR3 length: 17 amino acids. The CDR3 nucleotides read TGCGCCAGCAGCCAAGATACGACGGGGCTGAACACCGGGGAGCTGTTTTTT. Translated, it gives CASSQDTTGLNTGELFF.

The chain carries TRBV7-6 and TRBJ2-5; 8 bases are a match to TRBD2. Looked up from germline, CDR1 is SGHVS and CDR2 is FNYEAQ. V lost 6 bases, J lost 4 bases, and 7 bases stayed unmatched. This CDR3 is built from 14 residues. The CDR3 reads CASRRGGAGETQYF. The CDR3 nucleotides are TGTGCCAGCAGACGGGGGGGCGCGGGAGAGACCCAGTACTTC.

The genes are TRBV7-8 and TRBJ2-3, with D perhaps given as TRBD1 or TRBD2 (6 bases each). V dropped 0 bases and J dropped 0 bases, with 22 bases sitting between them. Germline CDR1 reads SGHVS; CDR2 reads FQNEAQ. This CDR3 comprises 20 residues. CDR3 sequence: CASSLARGWTARTSTDTQYF. CDR3 DNA: TGTGCCAGCAGCTTAGCGCGGGGTTGGACAGCCAGAACTAGCACAGATACGCAGTATTTT.

The CDR3, as DNA: TGTGCCATCAGTGAGGGACAGAACAATCAGCCCCAGCATTTT. Protein: CAISEGQNNQPQHF. The gene calls are TRBV10-3 and TRBJ1-5, with D perhaps TRBD1 (6 bases). The V gene's germline CDR1 is ENHRY and CDR2 SYGVKD. Deletions cut 2 bases from V and 3 bases from J, with 8 bases between. The CDR3 has 14 residues.